Listed here are 29 T cell receptor beta chains from one sample, sequenced in a study of blood T cell repertoires in COVID-19. Clones were sequenced by immunoSEQ multiplex PCR, and TCRdb holds only the in-frame ones, with some missing. The sample contains 62,000 or so clones, approximately 92% of which appear only once. The sample was peripheral blood. Every receptor here comes from a man in his fifties with active COVID-19.

This clone was observed a single time. The rearrangement joins TRBV2 to TRBJ2-5; 15 bases are shared with TRBD2. The germline gives CDR1 SNHLY, CDR2 FYNNEI. CDR3 length equals 19 residues. The V segment lost 6 bases and the J segment 5 bases; nucleotides outside the gene matches: 16. The DNA for the CDR3 is TGTGCCAGCAGACCCACAAGGACTAGCGGGGGGGCTGTGGGGGAGACCCAGTACTTC. This sequence encodes CASRPTRTSGGAVGETQYF.

V and J are TRBV10-1 and TRBJ2-5; 9 nucleotides line up with TRBD2. The CDR3 has 19 residues. Per the germline V gene, CDR1 is WNHNN and CDR2 is SYGVQD (reference sequence). Unmatched junction bases numbered 17, after V lost 2 bases and J lost 4 bases. This CDR3 is CASSEAGDYRRGGPETQYF. CDR3 sequence (DNA): TGCGCCAGCAGTGAGGCCGGGGATTATAGGCGGGGGGGCCCAGAGACCCAGTACTTC.

The chain employs TRBV5-1 and TRBJ2-3; the D is unclear. V lost 4 bases, J lost 2 bases, and 14 bases lay in between. CDR1 SGHRS and CDR2 YFSETQ come from the germline V gene. There are 15 residues in the CDR3. Written as DNA, the CDR3 is TGCGCCAGCAGCCTATCCGGGTCTCACACAGATACGCAGTATTTT. It translates to CASSLSGSHTDTQYF.

The V call is TRBV7-2, the J call TRBJ1-2, with D unresolved. V dropped 0 bases and J dropped 8 bases, with 16 bases sitting between them. Germline CDR1 is SGHTA and CDR2 is FQGNSA. The CDR3 length is 15 residues. CDR3 nucleotide sequence: TGTGCCAGCAGCTTAGCGGCGGTTAACTATGGAGGCTACACCTTC. It encodes CASSLAAVNYGGYTF. Combining the CDR3 with reference TRBV7-2 and TRBJ1-2 gives the whole variable domain GAGVSQSPSNKVTEKGKDVELRCDPISGHTALYWYRQSLGQGLEFLIYFQGNSAPDKSGLPSDRFSAERTGGSVSTLTIQRTQQEDSAVYLCASSLAAVNYGGYTFGSGTRLTVV.

The chain uses TRBV5-1 and TRBJ2-7; D is perhaps TRBD1 (5 bases). The germline CDR1 and CDR2 sequences are SGHRS and YFSETQ. The CDR3 is 14 residues long. V was shortened by 1 base and J by 0 bases, with 8 bases between the two germline ends. CDR3 residues: CASSLTDSSYEQYF. Written as DNA, the CDR3 is TGCGCCAGCAGCTTGACAGACAGCTCCTACGAGCAGTACTTC.

This chain links TRBV6-5 with TRBJ2-7, with no clear D. The CDR3 covers 13 residues. Germline V CDR1 and CDR2: MNHEY, SVGAGI. With 5 bases removed from V and 3 bases from J, the gap between germline ends came to 11 bases. The chain's CDR3 is CASSPSYNYEQYF. DNA of the CDR3: TGTGCCAGCAGTCCGAGTTATAACTACGAGCAGTACTTC.

The rearrangement links TRBV21-1 to TRBJ2-3; TRBD1, the table's D call, was not compared with the DNA. TRBV21-1 is deemed a pseudogene. The CDR3 is made up of 18 amino acids. The CDR3 sequence is CASSKDRTGGRGTDTQYF. Here the CDR3 DNA reads TGTGCCAGCAGCAAAGATCGGACAGGGGGTAGGGGCACAGATACGCAGTATTTT.

The rearrangement links TRBV5-1 to TRBJ1-3; 9 bases align to TRBD1. With 2 bases clipped from V and 3 bases from J, the junction kept 6 bases outside the gene matches. The CDR3 totals 16 residues. From germline, CDR1 is SGHRS and CDR2 YFSETQ. The CDR3 DNA reads as TGCGCCAGCAGCTTCTCCGGGACAGGGAGTGGAAACACCATATATTTT. This gives the protein CASSFSGTGSGNTIYF.

Only a few counts were recorded for this clone. The gene calls are TRBV7-9 and TRBJ1-1; 10 bases agree with TRBD1. V trimming: 1 base; J trimming: 4 bases; junction bases outside the gene matches: 6. The CDR3 is made up of 16 amino acids. From germline, CDR1 is SEHNR and CDR2 FQNEAQ (reference sequence). CDR3 in DNA: TGTGCCAGCAGCTTAGTCGGGACAGGGGTGGGCACTGAAGCTTTCTTT. Translating it yields CASSLVGTGVGTEAFF.

V is TRBV5-1 and J is TRBJ1-4, with TRBD1 matching 7 bases. There are 15 residues in the CDR3. Germline CDR1 is SGHRS and CDR2 is YFSETQ. Unmatched junction bases numbered 6, after V lost 0 bases and J lost 7 bases. The DNA for the CDR3 is TGCGCCAGCAGCTTGGGTAGGGGGCTTGGTGAAAAACTGTTTTTT. It specifies CASSLGRGLGEKLFF. The whole variable domain, remainder taken from reference TRBV5-1 and TRBJ1-4, is KAGVTQTPRYLIKTRGQQVTLSCSPISGHRSVSWYQQTPGQGLQFLFEYFSETQRNKGNFPGRFSGRQFSNSRSEMNVSTLELGDSALYLCASSLGRGLGEKLFFGSGTQLSVL.

The genes are TRBV15 and TRBJ2-5; maybe TRBD2 (6 bases). This CDR3 has 15 residues. CDR1 LNHNV and CDR2 YYDKDF come from the germline V gene (reference sequence). V shed 0 bases and J shed 2 bases, with 10 bases lying between them. Here the CDR3 reads CATSRDRGNQETQYF. The CDR3 coding sequence is TGTGCCACCAGCAGAGATCGCGGGAATCAAGAGACCCAGTACTTC.

This rearrangement joins TRBV19 to TRBJ1-3; tentatively, D is TRBD1 (6 bases). Trimming took 7 bases from V and 0 from J, leaving 16 bases between them. The V gene's germline CDR1 is LNHDA and CDR2 SQIVND (reference sequence). The CDR3 runs to 16 residues. The CDR3 nucleotides are TGTGCCAGTACCAACAGGGAAAGGAGCTCTGGAAACACCATATATTTT. As protein: CASTNRERSSGNTIYF.

V and J are TRBV7-9 and TRBJ2-7, with TRBD1 matching 11 bases. Trimming took 2 bases from V and 2 from J; bases not matched to a gene: 2. Germline-derived CDR1 and CDR2 are SEHNR and FQNEAQ (reference sequence). CDR3 length equals 15 residues. The CDR3 here is CASSLPDRGPYEQYF. The DNA of the CDR3 is TGTGCCAGCAGCTTACCGGACAGGGGGCCCTACGAGCAGTACTTC. The full variable domain, with the rest looked up from reference TRBV7-9 and TRBJ2-7, is DTGVSQNPRHKITKRGQNVTFRCDPISEHNRLYWYRQTLGQGPEFLTYFQNEAQLEKSRLLSDRFSAERPKGSFSTLEIQRTEQGDSAMYLCASSLPDRGPYEQYFGPGTRLTVT.

The chain joins TRBV4-1 to TRBJ2-3; 10 bases fit TRBD1. Germline lookup yields CDR1 MGHRA and CDR2 YSYEKL. This CDR3 region has 17 residues. V was clipped by 1 base and J by 1 base; unmatched bases: 5. This chain's CDR3 is CASSQAHGTGGTDTQYF. In DNA, the CDR3 is TGCGCCAGCAGCCAAGCCCATGGGACAGGGGGCACAGATACGCAGTATTTT.

The chain recombines TRBV6-1 with TRBJ2-2, with unresolved D. Germline V gene data show CDR1 as MNHNS and CDR2 as SASEGT. The CDR3 covers 18 residues. V lost 2 bases and J lost 0, with 16 bases in between. CDR3 amino acids: CASSEFLTAYSNTGELFF. In nucleotides, the CDR3 is TGTGCCAGCAGTGAATTCCTGACTGCCTATTCGAACACCGGGGAGCTGTTTTTT.

The gene calls are TRBV6-5 and TRBJ2-1; no definite D call. With 1 base removed from V and 7 bases from J, the gap between germline ends came to 8 bases. In germline, CDR1 is MNHEY, CDR2 SVGAGI. This CDR3 contains 13 residues. The CDR3 region has the DNA TGTGCCAGCAGTTACTACATGTCGAATGAGCAGTTCTTC. Its translation is CASSYYMSNEQFF.

This chain connects TRBV19 to TRBJ2-3; 8 nucleotides match TRBD1. After removal of 5 bases from V and 4 bases from J, the junction contained 8 bases not matched to a gene. The germline V gene encodes CDR1 LNHDA and CDR2 SQIVND (reference sequence). The CDR3 sequence is 15 residues long. The CDR3 protein is CASSARQGLADTQYF. The DNA of the CDR3 is TGTGCCAGTAGTGCTCGACAGGGGTTGGCAGATACGCAGTATTTT.

The V gene is TRBV27, the J gene TRBJ1-3; D may be TRBD1 (5 bases). Trimming removed 3 bases at V and 2 bases at J, with 8 bases between. Germline CDR1 MNHEY, CDR2 SMNVEV (reference sequence). This CDR3 has 14 amino acids. The CDR3 DNA sequence: TGTGCCAGCAGTTTCGGAGGGGCTGGAAACACCATATATTTT. Its protein product is CASSFGGAGNTIYF.

In regard to this clone: A junction end diverges from the germline sequence, so it may reflect a read error. The CDR3 DNA reads as TGTGCCAACAGTGGGGGACAGGTTTGGCCCGGGGAGCTGTTTTTT. It encodes CANSGGQVWPGELFF. V and J are TRBV2 and TRBJ2-2; 8 bases match TRBD1. The CDR3 extends over 15 amino acids. The germline gives CDR1 SNHLY, CDR2 FYNNEI.

V gene TRBV30 combines with J gene TRBJ1-4; D uncertain. The CDR3 length is 13 residues. CDR1 is GTSNPN, CDR2 SVGIG, per germline (reference sequence). Trimming took 2 bases from V and 3 from J, leaving 7 bases between them. Here the CDR3 DNA reads TGTGCCTGGAGTATGAACTCTAATGAAAAACTGTTTTTT. Residues: CAWSMNSNEKLFF.

This sequence joins TRBV7-3 and TRBJ1-5, with 7 bases identical to TRBD1. This CDR3 comprises 15 residues. J was trimmed by 2 bases and V by 5 bases; bases with no gene match: 6. The V gene's germline CDR1 is SGHTA and CDR2 FQGTGA. The CDR3 coding sequence is TGTGCCAGCAGCCCTACAGGGGATGGCAATCAGCCCCAGCATTTT. Translated: CASSPTGDGNQPQHF. The variable domain in full, with the rest retrieved from reference TRBV7-3 and TRBJ1-5, is GAGVSQTPSNKVTEKGKYVELRCDPISGHTALYWYRQSLGQGPEFLIYFQGTGAADDSGLPNDRFFAVRPEGSVSTLKIQRTERGDSAVYLCASSPTGDGNQPQHFGDGTRLSIL.

V and J are TRBV6-4 and TRBJ1-6; TRBD1 matches 8 bases. This CDR3 region has 13 residues. The germline V gene has CDR1 MRHNA and CDR2 SNTAGT. Trimming at V came to 3 bases and at J to 10 bases, leaving 2 bases not matched to a gene. CDR3 coding DNA: TGTGCCAGCAGTGAAGGACAGGGATCACCCCTCCACTTT. Translated: CASSEGQGSPLHF.

This chain joins TRBV18 and TRBJ1-4; TRBD1 aligns across 9 bases. Germline loops: CDR1 KGHSH, CDR2 LQKENI. The CDR3 has 13 amino acids. J lost 8 bases, V lost 6 bases, and 4 bases had no gene match. The CDR3 nucleotides read TGTGCCAGCTCTGGACAGGGGAGGGAAAAACTGTTTTTT. The encoded protein is CASSGQGREKLFF.

The chain carries TRBV19 and TRBJ1-1; D gene uncertain. This CDR3 has 15 amino acids. V lost 6 bases and J lost 4, with 18 bases in between. CDR1 and CDR2 from the germline V gene are LNHDA and SQIVND (reference sequence). The CDR3 reads CASRSGVGKGTEAFF. For the CDR3, the DNA is TGTGCCAGTAGATCCGGGGTAGGGAAGGGCACTGAAGCTTTCTTT.

V usage is TRBV4-2 and J usage is TRBJ1-5, with 7 bases identical to TRBD1. Looked up from germline, CDR1 is LGHNA and CDR2 is YNFKEQ. CDR3 size: 18 residues. The ends lost 3 bases at V and 1 base at J; junction bases unmatched: 12. CDR3 residues: CASSQVGTGVASNQPQHF. CDR3 in DNA: TGTGCCAGCAGCCAGGTGGGAACAGGGGTCGCGAGCAATCAGCCCCAGCATTTT.

As to this clone: Within the sample, other DNA sequences also encode this same CDR3. CDR3 sequence (DNA): TGTGCCAGCAGCTTAGGCAAGAACACCGGGGAGCTGTTTTTT. Amino acids: CASSLGKNTGELFF. V is TRBV13 and J is TRBJ2-2; D gene ambiguous. The V gene's germline CDR1 is PRHDT and CDR2 FYEKMQ (reference sequence). This CDR3 is 14 amino acids long. V lost 0 bases, J lost 1 base, and 3 bases lay in between.

The chain has TRBV5-5 and TRBJ1-4; TRBD1 is a possible D gene (6 bases). CDR1 SGHKS and CDR2 YYEKEE come from the germline V gene (reference sequence). There are 15 residues in the CDR3. The V and J ends lost 3 bases and 4 bases respectively, with 13 bases between them. The CDR3 nucleotides are TGTGCCAGCAGCTCCCTCGACAGGCTTAATGAAAAACTGTTTTTT. Protein sequence: CASSSLDRLNEKLFF.

The rearrangement links TRBV5-4 to TRBJ2-5; D not certain. Germline-derived CDR1 and CDR2 are SGHNT and YYREEE (reference sequence). The germline V and J ends were trimmed by 5 bases and 2 bases, with 16 bases remaining between them. The CDR3 covers 15 residues. The CDR3 nucleotides are TGTGCCAGCAGTTTAGCTAAAGGATCACAAGAGACCCAGTACTTC. This translates into CASSLAKGSQETQYF.

V gene TRBV5-1 combines with J gene TRBJ2-7, with 7 bases aligning to TRBD1. Germline CDR1 SGHRS, CDR2 YFSETQ. The CDR3 is 13 amino acids. With 4 bases clipped from V and 3 bases from J, the junction kept 4 bases outside the gene matches. The CDR3 spells CASSPRDSYEQYF. In nucleotides, the CDR3 is TGCGCCAGCAGCCCCCGGGACAGCTACGAGCAGTACTTC. Looking up the rest from reference TRBV5-1 and TRBJ2-7 gives the full variable domain: KAGVTQTPRYLIKTRGQQVTLSCSPISGHRSVSWYQQTPGQGLQFLFEYFSETQRNKGNFPGRFSGRQFSNSRSEMNVSTLELGDSALYLCASSPRDSYEQYFGPGTRLTVT.